The next 14 T cell receptor beta chains were all read from a single sample in a study of OX40 agonist ivuxolimab in advanced cancers. Here immunoSEQ multiplex PCR was the method, and the copy in TCRdb shows in-frame clones only, minus some. Among about 59,000 clones listed, over 80% were seen once. The starting material was CD4+ or CD8+ T cells sorted from blood, obtained in a trial of the OX40 agonist ivuxolimab. The receptors stem from an adult with an advanced solid tumor such as melanoma, head and neck, liver or kidney cancer.

The V and J genes are TRBV2 and TRBJ2-3; D is perhaps TRBD2 (6 bases). With 3 bases removed from V and 6 bases from J, the gap between germline ends came to 10 bases. This CDR3 has 13 amino acids. Germline V gene lookup returns CDR1 SNHLY and CDR2 FYNNEI. The CDR3 sequence is CASSDSGEDTQYF. For the CDR3, the DNA is TGTGCCAGCAGTGATAGCGGAGAGGATACGCAGTATTTT.

V gene TRBV18 combines with J gene TRBJ2-7, with D uncertain. Trimming stripped 8 bases from V and 7 bases from J, with 15 bases between. The CDR3 has 12 residues. The germline gives CDR1 KGHSH, CDR2 LQKENI. CDR3 loop: CASQTPGEEQYF. CDR3 bases: TGTGCCAGCCAAACTCCTGGGGAAGAGCAGTACTTC.

The V gene is TRBV5-1, the J gene TRBJ2-5, with TRBD2 identical over 10 bases. The DNA end lines up better with TRBJ2-7; the J call may be wrong. CDR1 SGHRS and CDR2 YFSETQ come from the germline V gene. The CDR3 contains 15 residues. Here the CDR3 DNA reads TGCGCCAGCAGAAAAGCGGGGGGGACTACCTACGAGCAGTACTTC. Translation: CASRKAGGTTYEQYF.

CDR3 DNA sequence: TGTGCCAGCAGCTCGACAGGCTTTAACACTGAAGCTTTCTTT. Translated: CASSSTGFNTEAFF. V gene TRBV7-9 combines with J gene TRBJ1-1, with D maybe TRBD1 (6 bases). The CDR3 contains 14 residues. The germline gives CDR1 SEHNR, CDR2 FQNEAQ (reference sequence). V shed 4 bases and J shed 2 bases, with 11 bases lying between them.

The V and J genes are TRBV7-9 and TRBJ2-7, with 7 bases that match TRBD1. The trim removed 3 bases at V and 3 bases at J, leaving 11 bases unmatched. Germline V gene sequence: CDR1 SEHNR, CDR2 FQNEAQ (reference sequence). The CDR3 sequence is 16 residues long. CDR3 sequence (DNA): TGTGCCAGCAGCTTGTCCCTGGGACAGAGCTACTACGAGCAGTACTTC. This gives the protein CASSLSLGQSYYEQYF.

This rearrangement joins TRBV19 to TRBJ2-1; D may be TRBD2 (6 bases). Trimming stripped 1 base from V and 4 bases from J, with 11 bases between. This CDR3 has 15 amino acids. CDR1 is LNHDA and CDR2 is SQIVND in the germline V gene (reference sequence). The chain's CDR3 is CASSIGGTGYNEQFF. CDR3 DNA: TGTGCCAGTAGTATAGGTGGGACTGGGTACAATGAGCAGTTCTTC.

The gene calls are TRBV30 and TRBJ1-2, with D unclear. The germline V and J ends were trimmed by 0 bases and 2 bases, with 13 bases remaining between them. This CDR3 region has 15 residues. Germline CDR1 is GTSNPN and CDR2 is SVGIG (reference sequence). In DNA, the CDR3 is TGTGCCTGGAGTGTACGGCAGTTAATAAACTATGGCTACACCTTC. Translating gives CAWSVRQLINYGYTF.

This chain connects TRBV11-2 to TRBJ2-6; D is perhaps TRBD2 (6 bases). The CDR3 loop spans 17 amino acids. V shed 5 bases and J shed 0 bases, with 14 bases lying between them. Germline V gene lookup returns CDR1 SGHAT and CDR2 FQNNGV. CDR3 coding DNA: TGTGCCAGCAGCCGCGCGGGACTGAGCTCTGGGGCCAACGTCCTGACTTTC. Its translation is CASSRAGLSSGANVLTF.

The chain is built from TRBV30 and TRBJ1-2; TRBD1 aligns across 7 bases. The CDR3 loop spans 14 amino acids. V was pared by 1 base and J by 5 bases, with 7 bases of the junction left unmatched. From germline, CDR1 is GTSNPN and CDR2 SVGIG (reference sequence). The CDR3, as DNA: TGTGCCTGGAGTGGCCAGGGGGTTTTGTATGGCTACACCTTC. This codes for CAWSGQGVLYGYTF.

The chain employs TRBV28 and TRBJ2-5; a possible D gene is TRBD1 (5 bases). The CDR3 contains 14 residues. V lost 1 base and J lost 6, with 12 bases in between. Germline V gives CDR1 MDHEN, CDR2 SYDVKM. The CDR3 loop is CASSLSYRTKTQYF. CDR3 nucleotides: TGTGCCAGCAGTTTATCGTACAGGACCAAGACCCAGTACTTC.

This clone is judged medium-sized. The CDR3 sequence is CASSVAQGGTEAFF. The CDR3 coding sequence is TGTGCCAGCAGCGTAGCTCAGGGAGGGACTGAAGCTTTCTTT. The gene calls are TRBV9 and TRBJ1-1, with a possible D match to TRBD1 (5 bases). This CDR3 spans 14 amino acids. Trimming stripped 0 bases from V and 5 bases from J, with 11 bases between. Germline CDR1 SGDLS, CDR2 YYNGEE. Full variable domain (rest looked up from reference TRBV9 and TRBJ1-1): DSGVTQTPKHLITATGQRVTLRCSPRSGDLSVYWYQQSLDQGLQFLIQYYNGEERAKGNILERFSAQQFPDLHSELNLSSLELGDSALYFCASSVAQGGTEAFFGQGTRLTVV.

The chain carries TRBV6-5 and TRBJ1-1; no definite D call. CDR1 and CDR2 from the germline V gene are MNHEY and SVGAGI. There are 14 residues in the CDR3. V lost 0 bases to trimming and J lost 4 bases, with 9 bases between them. This chain's CDR3 is CASSYSGVSTEAFF. In nucleotides, the CDR3 is TGTGCCAGCAGTTACTCCGGGGTGAGCACTGAAGCTTTCTTT.

This chain connects TRBV7-7 to TRBJ2-2; D is undetermined. Trimming stripped 5 bases from V and 3 bases from J, with 10 bases between. Germline V CDR1 and CDR2: SSHAT, FNYEAQ (reference sequence). This CDR3 is 14 amino acids long. The CDR3 bases are TGTGCCAGCAGCCCCCGCCGGGACACCGGGGAGCTGTTTTTT. This gives the protein CASSPRRDTGELFF.

The chain has TRBV7-8 and TRBJ1-4; D may be TRBD1 (6 bases). Germline assignment: CDR1 SGHVS and CDR2 FQNEAQ. Trimming pared 6 bases from V and 0 bases from J, leaving 11 bases between. The CDR3 runs 15 residues. CDR3 loop: CASSRTVATNEKLFF. The CDR3 nucleotides are TGTGCCAGCAGTCGGACAGTTGCAACTAATGAAAAACTGTTTTTT.